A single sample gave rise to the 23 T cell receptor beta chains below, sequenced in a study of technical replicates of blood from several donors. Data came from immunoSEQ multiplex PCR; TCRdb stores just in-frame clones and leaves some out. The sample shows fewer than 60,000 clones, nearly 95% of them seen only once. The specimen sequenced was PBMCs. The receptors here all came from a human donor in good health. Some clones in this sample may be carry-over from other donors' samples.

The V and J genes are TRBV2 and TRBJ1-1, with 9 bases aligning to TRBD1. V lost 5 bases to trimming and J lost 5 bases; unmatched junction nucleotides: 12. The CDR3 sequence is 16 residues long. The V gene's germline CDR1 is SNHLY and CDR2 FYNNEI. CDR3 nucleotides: TGTGCCAGCAGTAGCATCGCACAGGGGGCCGGGACTGAAGCTTTCTTT. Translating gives CASSSIAQGAGTEAFF.

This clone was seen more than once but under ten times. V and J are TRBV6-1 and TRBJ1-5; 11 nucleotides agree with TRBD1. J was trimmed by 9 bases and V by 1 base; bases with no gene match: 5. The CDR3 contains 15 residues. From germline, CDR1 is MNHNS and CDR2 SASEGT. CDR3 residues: CASSEGTGGRRPQHF. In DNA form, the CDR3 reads TGTGCCAGCAGTGAAGGGACAGGGGGCCGAAGGCCCCAGCATTTT.

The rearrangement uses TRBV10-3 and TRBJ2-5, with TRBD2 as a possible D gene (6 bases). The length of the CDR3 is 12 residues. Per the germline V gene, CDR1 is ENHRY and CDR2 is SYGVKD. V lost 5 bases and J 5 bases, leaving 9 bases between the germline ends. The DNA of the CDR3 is TGTGCCATCAGTCCGGGAGTTGAGACCCAGTACTTC. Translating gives CAISPGVETQYF.

DNA for the CDR3: TGTGCCAGCAGCGTAGACAGTAACTATGGCTACACCTTC. This translates into CASSVDSNYGYTF. J is TRBJ1-2 and V is TRBV9; D is unresolved. The CDR3 is made up of 13 amino acids. V was clipped by 0 bases and J by 1 base, with 4 bases between them. Germline V gives CDR1 SGDLS, CDR2 YYNGEE.

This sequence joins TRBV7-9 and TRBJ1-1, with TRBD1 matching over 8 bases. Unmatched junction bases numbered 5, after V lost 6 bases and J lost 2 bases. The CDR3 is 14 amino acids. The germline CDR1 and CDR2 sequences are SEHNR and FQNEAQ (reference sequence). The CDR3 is CASSFAGGNTEAFF. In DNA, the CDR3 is TGTGCCAGCAGTTTTGCAGGGGGCAACACTGAAGCTTTCTTT. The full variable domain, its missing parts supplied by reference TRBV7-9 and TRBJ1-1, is DTGVSQNPRHKITKRGQNVTFRCDPISEHNRLYWYRQTLGQGPEFLTYFQNEAQLEKSRLLSDRFSAERPKGSFSTLEIQRTEQGDSAMYLCASSFAGGNTEAFFGQGTRLTVV.

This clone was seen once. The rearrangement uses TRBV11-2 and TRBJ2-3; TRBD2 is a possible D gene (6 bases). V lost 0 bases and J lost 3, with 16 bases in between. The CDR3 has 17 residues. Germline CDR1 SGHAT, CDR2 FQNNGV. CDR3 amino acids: CASSLDRVAVGTDTQYF. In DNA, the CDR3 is TGTGCCAGCAGCTTAGATCGGGTAGCGGTGGGGACAGATACGCAGTATTTT.

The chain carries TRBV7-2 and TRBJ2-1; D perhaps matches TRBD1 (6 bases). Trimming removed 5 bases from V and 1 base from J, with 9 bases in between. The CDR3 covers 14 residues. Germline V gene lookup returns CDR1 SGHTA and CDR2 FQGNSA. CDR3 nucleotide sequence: TGTGCCAGCAGCACCGGGACATCCTACAATGAGCAGTTCTTC. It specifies CASSTGTSYNEQFF.

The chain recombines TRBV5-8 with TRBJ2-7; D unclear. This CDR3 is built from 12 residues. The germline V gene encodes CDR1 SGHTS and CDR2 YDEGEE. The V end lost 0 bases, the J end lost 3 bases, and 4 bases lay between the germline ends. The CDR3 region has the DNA TGTGCCAGCAGCTTGGGTCTCTACGAGCAGTACTTC. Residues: CASSLGLYEQYF.

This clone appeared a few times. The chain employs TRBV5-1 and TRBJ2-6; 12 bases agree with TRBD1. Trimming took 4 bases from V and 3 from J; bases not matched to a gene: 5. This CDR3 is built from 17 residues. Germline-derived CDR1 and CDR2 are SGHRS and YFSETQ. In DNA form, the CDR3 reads TGCGCCAGCAGCAACCGGGACAGGGGGCGTGGGGCCAACGTCCTGACTTTC. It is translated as CASSNRDRGRGANVLTF.

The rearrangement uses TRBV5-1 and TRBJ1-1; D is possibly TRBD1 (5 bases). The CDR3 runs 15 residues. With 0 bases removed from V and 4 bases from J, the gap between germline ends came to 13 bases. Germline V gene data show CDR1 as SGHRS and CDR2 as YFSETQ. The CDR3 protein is CASSLGGRTTTEAFF. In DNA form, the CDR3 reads TGCGCCAGCAGCTTGGGGGGCAGGACAACCACTGAAGCTTTCTTT.

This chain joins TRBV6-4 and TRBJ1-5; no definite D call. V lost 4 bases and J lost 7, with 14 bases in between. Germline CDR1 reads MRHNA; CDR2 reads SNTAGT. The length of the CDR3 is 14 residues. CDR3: CASSGSTQSQPQHF. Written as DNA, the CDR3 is TGTGCCAGCAGTGGGTCGACACAAAGCCAGCCCCAGCATTTT.

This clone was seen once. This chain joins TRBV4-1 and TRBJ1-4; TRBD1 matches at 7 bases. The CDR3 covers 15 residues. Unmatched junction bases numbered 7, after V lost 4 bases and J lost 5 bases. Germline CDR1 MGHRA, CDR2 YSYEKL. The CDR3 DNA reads TGCGCCAGCAGCCGACACACAGGGGTGAATGAAAAACTGTTTTTT. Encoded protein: CASSRHTGVNEKLFF.

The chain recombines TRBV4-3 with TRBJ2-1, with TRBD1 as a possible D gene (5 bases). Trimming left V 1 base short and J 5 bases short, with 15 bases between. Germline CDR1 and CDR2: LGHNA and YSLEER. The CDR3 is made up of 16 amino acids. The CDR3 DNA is TGCGCCAGCAGCCAAGGGCAGGGAAGGGGTAACAATGAGCAGTTCTTC. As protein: CASSQGQGRGNNEQFF.

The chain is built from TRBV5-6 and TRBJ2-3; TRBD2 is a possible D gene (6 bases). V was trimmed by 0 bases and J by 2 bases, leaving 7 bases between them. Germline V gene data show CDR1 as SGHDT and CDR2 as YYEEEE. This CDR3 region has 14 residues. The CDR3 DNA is TGTGCCAGCAGCTTGGCTAGCGACACAGATACGCAGTATTTT. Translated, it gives CASSLASDTDTQYF. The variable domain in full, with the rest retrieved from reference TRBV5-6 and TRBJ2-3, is DAGVTQSPTHLIKTRGQQVTLRCSPKSGHDTVSWYQQALGQGPQFIFQYYEEEERQRGNFPDRFSGHQFPNYSSELNVNALLLGDSALYLCASSLASDTDTQYFGPGTRLTVL.

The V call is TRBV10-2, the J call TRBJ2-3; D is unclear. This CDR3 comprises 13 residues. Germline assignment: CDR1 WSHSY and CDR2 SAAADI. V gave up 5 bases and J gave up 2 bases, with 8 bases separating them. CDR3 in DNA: TGCGCCAGCAGTCCCGGTGCCACAGATACGCAGTATTTT. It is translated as CASSPGATDTQYF.

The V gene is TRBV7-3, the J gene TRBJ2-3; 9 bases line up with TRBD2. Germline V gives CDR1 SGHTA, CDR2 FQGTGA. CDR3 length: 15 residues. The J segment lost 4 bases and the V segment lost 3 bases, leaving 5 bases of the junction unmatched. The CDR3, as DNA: TGTGCCAGCAGCTTCCGTGCGGGAGGGCCAGATACGCAGTATTTT. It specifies CASSFRAGGPDTQYF.

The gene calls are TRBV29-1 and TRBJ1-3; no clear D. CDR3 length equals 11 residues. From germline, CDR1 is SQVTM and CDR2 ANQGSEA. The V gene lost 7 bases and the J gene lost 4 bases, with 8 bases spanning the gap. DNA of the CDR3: TGCAGCGGCAACCAGGGAAACACCATATATTTT. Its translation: CSGNQGNTIYF.

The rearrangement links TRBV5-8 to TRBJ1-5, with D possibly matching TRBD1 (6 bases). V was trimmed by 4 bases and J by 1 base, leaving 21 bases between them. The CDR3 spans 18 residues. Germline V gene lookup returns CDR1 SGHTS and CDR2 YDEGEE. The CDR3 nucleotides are TGTGCCAGCAGCGTTACCGGGACAAGGATATCGAGCAATCAGCCCCAGCATTTT. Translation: CASSVTGTRISSNQPQHF.

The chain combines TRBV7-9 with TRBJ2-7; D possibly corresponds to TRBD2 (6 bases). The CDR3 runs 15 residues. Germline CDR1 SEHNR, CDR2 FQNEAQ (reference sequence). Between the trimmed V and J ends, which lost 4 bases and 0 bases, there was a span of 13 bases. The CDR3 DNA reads TGTGCCAGCAGCTGGGGGGACGGCCGCTCCTACGAGCAGTACTTC. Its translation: CASSWGDGRSYEQYF.

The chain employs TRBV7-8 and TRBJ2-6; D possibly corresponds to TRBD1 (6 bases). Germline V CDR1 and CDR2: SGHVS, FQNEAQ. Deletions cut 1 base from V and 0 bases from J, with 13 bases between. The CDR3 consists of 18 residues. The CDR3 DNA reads TGTGCCAGCAGCTTAGGAGGGGGTGGGCCCTCTGGGGCCAACGTCCTGACTTTC. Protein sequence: CASSLGGGGPSGANVLTF. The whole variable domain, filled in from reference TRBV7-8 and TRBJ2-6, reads GAGVSQSPRYKVAKRGQDVALRCDPISGHVSLFWYQQALGQGPEFLTYFQNEAQLDKSGLPSDRFFAERPEGSVSTLKIQRTQQEDSAVYLCASSLGGGGPSGANVLTFGAGSRLTVL.

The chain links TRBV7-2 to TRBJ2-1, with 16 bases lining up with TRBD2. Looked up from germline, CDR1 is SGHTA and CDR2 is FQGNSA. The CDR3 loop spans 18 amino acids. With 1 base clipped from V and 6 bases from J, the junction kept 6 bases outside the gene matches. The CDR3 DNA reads TGTGCCAGCAGCTTAGTTGGGACTAGCGGGGGGGCACGCAATGAGCAGTTCTTC. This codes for CASSLVGTSGGARNEQFF.

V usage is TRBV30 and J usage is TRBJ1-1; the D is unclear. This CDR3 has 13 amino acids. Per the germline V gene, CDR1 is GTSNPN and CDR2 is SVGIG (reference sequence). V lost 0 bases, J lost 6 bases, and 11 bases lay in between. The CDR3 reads CAWSVGVSAEAFF. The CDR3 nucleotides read TGTGCCTGGAGTGTCGGGGTTAGCGCTGAAGCTTTCTTT.

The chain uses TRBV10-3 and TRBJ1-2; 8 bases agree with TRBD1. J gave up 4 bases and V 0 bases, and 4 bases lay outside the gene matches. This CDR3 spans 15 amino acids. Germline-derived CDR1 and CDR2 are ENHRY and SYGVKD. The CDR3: CAISESDRAIYGYTF. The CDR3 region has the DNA TGTGCCATCAGTGAGTCGGACAGGGCGATCTATGGCTACACCTTC.